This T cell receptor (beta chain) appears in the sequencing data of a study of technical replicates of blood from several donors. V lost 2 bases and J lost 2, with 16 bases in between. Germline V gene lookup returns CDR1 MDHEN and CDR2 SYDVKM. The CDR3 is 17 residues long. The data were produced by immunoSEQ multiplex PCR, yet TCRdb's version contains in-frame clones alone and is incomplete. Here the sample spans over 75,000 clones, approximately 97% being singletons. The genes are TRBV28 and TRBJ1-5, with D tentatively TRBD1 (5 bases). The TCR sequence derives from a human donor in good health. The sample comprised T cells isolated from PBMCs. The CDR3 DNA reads TGTGCCAGCAGTTTACCCCGGGCAGGGCTCGGCAATCAGCCCCAGCATTTT. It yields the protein CASSLPRAGLGNQPQHF.